A selection of T cell receptor beta chains follows, all from one sample in a study of lymphopenia after photon versus proton radiotherapy. The method was immunoSEQ multiplex PCR; TCRdb's version includes in-frame clones alone and lacks a portion of them. Here the sample spans under 75,000 clones, about 90% being singletons. The sample consisted of peripheral blood, taken from a patient treated with photon-based radiotherapy. The origin of the receptors is a woman aged 40 to 50 with cholangiocarcinoma. Each CDR3 is given with its conserved first and last residue. The order of the fields is CDR3 DNA, CDR3 protein, J gene, V gene, D gene, CDR3 length, clone size. D genes are given only for firm matches. A row's size may be missing; if present it is once, few, many or a size class.

cdr3_nt: TGTGCCAGCATGGTGTCCCGGGACAGCTCCTACGAGCAGTACTTC
cdr3_aa: CASMVSRDSSYEQYF
j_call: TRBJ2-7
v_call: TRBV2
d_call: TRBD1
cdr3_length: 15
clone_size: once

cdr3_nt: TGTGCCAGCAGTACCGGAGGGACTGAAGCTTTCTTT
cdr3_aa: CASSTGGTEAFF
j_call: TRBJ1-1
v_call: TRBV27
d_call: .
cdr3_length: 12
clone_size: .

cdr3_nt: TGTGCCGGCACCCGGACAGGGGTAGATGGCTACACCTTC
cdr3_aa: CAGTRTGVDGYTF
j_call: TRBJ1-2
v_call: TRBV2
d_call: TRBD1
cdr3_length: 13
clone_size: once

cdr3_nt: TGTGCCAGCAGCCCCGGGACAGGGCCCTACAATGAGCAGTTCTTC
cdr3_aa: CASSPGTGPYNEQFF
j_call: TRBJ2-1
v_call: TRBV7-6
d_call: TRBD1
cdr3_length: 15
clone_size: .

cdr3_nt: TGTGCCAGTAGTTCCCTAGTCGGCACAGATACGCAGTATTTT
cdr3_aa: CASSSLVGTDTQYF
j_call: TRBJ2-3
v_call: TRBV19
d_call: .
cdr3_length: 14
clone_size: .

cdr3_nt: TGCGCCAGCAGCCCTATGAAGGAGATGAACACTGAAGCTTTCTTT
cdr3_aa: CASSPMKEMNTEAFF
j_call: TRBJ1-1
v_call: TRBV5-1
d_call: .
cdr3_length: 15
clone_size: .

cdr3_nt: TGTGCCAGCATCAAAAATCCGGGACAACGCGCTGAAGCTTTCTTT
cdr3_aa: CASIKNPGQRAEAFF
j_call: TRBJ1-1
v_call: TRBV7-8
d_call: .
cdr3_length: 15
clone_size: .

cdr3_nt: TGTGCCAGCACCGGATCCACAGATACGCAGTATTTT
cdr3_aa: CASTGSTDTQYF
j_call: TRBJ2-3
v_call: TRBV6-5
d_call: .
cdr3_length: 12
clone_size: .

cdr3_nt: TGTGCCAGCACCTCGAGGGACAGGTACTATGGCTACACCTTC
cdr3_aa: CASTSRDRYYGYTF
j_call: TRBJ1-2
v_call: TRBV6-5
d_call: TRBD1
cdr3_length: 14
clone_size: .

cdr3_nt: TGTGCCAGCAGCTTTTGGAGGACAGTTAACGAGCAGTACTTC
cdr3_aa: CASSFWRTVNEQYF
j_call: TRBJ2-7
v_call: TRBV27
d_call: .
cdr3_length: 14
clone_size: .

cdr3_nt: TGTGCCAGCAGCTTAGCGACAGGGAACCATGAGCAGTTCTTC
cdr3_aa: CASSLATGNHEQFF
j_call: TRBJ2-1
v_call: TRBV7-2
d_call: TRBD1
cdr3_length: 14
clone_size: .

cdr3_nt: TGCGCCAGCAGCTTAAGTGGTGGACGGGACACCGGGGAGCTGTTTTTT
cdr3_aa: CASSLSGGRDTGELFF
j_call: TRBJ2-2
v_call: TRBV5-1
d_call: .
cdr3_length: 16
clone_size: .

cdr3_nt: TGTGCCAGTAGTACCGCTGGGACAGGCCCAAATGAAAAACTGTTTTTT
cdr3_aa: CASSTAGTGPNEKLFF
j_call: TRBJ1-4
v_call: TRBV19
d_call: TRBD1
cdr3_length: 16
clone_size: .

cdr3_nt: TGTGCCAGCAGTCCAGAGGTCGCAGGGGCCGGCTATGGCTACACCTTC
cdr3_aa: CASSPEVAGAGYGYTF
j_call: TRBJ1-2
v_call: TRBV2
d_call: .
cdr3_length: 16
clone_size: .

cdr3_nt: TGTGCCAGCAGGAACCGATTGACGGCAGGGCTTAACTACGAGCAGTACTTC
cdr3_aa: CASRNRLTAGLNYEQYF
j_call: TRBJ2-7
v_call: TRBV27
d_call: .
cdr3_length: 17
clone_size: .

cdr3_nt: TGTGCCAGCAGCTTAAGGGGGACGGCGAACACTGAAGCTTTCTTT
cdr3_aa: CASSLRGTANTEAFF
j_call: TRBJ1-1
v_call: TRBV11-2
d_call: .
cdr3_length: 15
clone_size: .

cdr3_nt: TGTGCCAGCAGTACGGGCAGAGTCTACGAGCAGTACTTC
cdr3_aa: CASSTGRVYEQYF
j_call: TRBJ2-7
v_call: TRBV27
d_call: .
cdr3_length: 13
clone_size: .

cdr3_nt: TGTGCCAGCAGCCCAGGGTGGAGAGAGACCCAGTACTTC
cdr3_aa: CASSPGWRETQYF
j_call: TRBJ2-5
v_call: TRBV7-3
d_call: .
cdr3_length: 13
clone_size: .

cdr3_nt: TGTGCCAGCAGCCGGTCGACCCAAGTCGCCTACGAGCAGTACTTC
cdr3_aa: CASSRSTQVAYEQYF
j_call: TRBJ2-7
v_call: TRBV28
d_call: .
cdr3_length: 15
clone_size: .

cdr3_nt: TGTGCCAGCAGCTCGACTAGCGGGCCCTACAATGAGCAGTTCTTC
cdr3_aa: CASSSTSGPYNEQFF
j_call: TRBJ2-1
v_call: TRBV7-2
d_call: TRBD2
cdr3_length: 15
clone_size: .